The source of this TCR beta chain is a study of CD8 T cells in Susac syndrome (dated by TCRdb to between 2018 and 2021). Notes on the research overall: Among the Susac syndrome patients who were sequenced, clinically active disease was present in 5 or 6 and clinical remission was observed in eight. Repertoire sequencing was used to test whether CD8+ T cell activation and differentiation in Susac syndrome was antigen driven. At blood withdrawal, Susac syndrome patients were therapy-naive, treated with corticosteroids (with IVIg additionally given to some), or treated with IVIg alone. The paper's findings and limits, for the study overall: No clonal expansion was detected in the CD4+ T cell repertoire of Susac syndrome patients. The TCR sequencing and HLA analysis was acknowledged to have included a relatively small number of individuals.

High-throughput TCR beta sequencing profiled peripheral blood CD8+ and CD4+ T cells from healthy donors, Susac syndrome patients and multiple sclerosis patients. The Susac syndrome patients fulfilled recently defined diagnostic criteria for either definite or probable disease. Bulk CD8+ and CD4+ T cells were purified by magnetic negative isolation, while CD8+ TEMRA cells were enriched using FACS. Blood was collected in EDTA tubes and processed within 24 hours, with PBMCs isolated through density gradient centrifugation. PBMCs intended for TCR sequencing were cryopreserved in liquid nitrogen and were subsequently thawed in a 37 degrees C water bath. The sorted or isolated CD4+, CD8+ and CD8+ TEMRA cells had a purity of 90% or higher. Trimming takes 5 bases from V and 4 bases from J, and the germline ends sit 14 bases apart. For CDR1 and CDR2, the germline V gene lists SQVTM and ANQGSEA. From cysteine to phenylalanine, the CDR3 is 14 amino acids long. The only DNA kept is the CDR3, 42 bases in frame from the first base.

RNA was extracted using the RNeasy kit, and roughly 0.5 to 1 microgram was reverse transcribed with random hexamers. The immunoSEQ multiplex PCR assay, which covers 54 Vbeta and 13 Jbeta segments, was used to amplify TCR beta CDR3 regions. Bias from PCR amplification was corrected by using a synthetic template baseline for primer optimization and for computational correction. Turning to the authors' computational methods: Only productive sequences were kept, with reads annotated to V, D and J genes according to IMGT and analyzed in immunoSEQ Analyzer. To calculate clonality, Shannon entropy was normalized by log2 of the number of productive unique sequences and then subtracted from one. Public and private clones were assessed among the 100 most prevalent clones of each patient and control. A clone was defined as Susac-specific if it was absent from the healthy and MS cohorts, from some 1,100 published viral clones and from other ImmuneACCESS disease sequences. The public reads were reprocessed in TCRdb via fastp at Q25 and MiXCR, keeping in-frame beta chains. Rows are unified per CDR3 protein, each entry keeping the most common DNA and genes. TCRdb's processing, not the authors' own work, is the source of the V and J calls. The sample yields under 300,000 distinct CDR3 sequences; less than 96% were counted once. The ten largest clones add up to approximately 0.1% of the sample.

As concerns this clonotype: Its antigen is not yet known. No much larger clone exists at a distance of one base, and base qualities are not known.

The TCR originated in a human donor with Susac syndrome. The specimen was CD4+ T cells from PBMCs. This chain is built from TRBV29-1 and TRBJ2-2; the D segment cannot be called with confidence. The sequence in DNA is TGCAGCGTTCCTGCTTATAGCCGCACCGGGGAGCTGTTTTTT. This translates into CSVPAYSRTGELFF.